This record looks at one TCR beta chain sequence and its context. Its target is unknown. Generated by immunoSEQ multiplex PCR, the TCRdb table keeps only in-frame clones and is missing some. The sample gives tens of thousands of clones, approximately 78% of which show up once; more than 15% is in the top ten. This record comes from a study of vaccination effects on CD4 cells after COVID-19. Study summary: Both of the two convalescent patients gave a sample, one 16 days and one a week before vaccination.

Germline CDR1 and CDR2: WNHNN and SYGVQD (reference sequence). This CDR3 contains 16 residues. V dropped 0 bases and J dropped 5; count of bases not matched to a gene: 8. Expansion with viral peptide pools was applied to antigen-specific CD4+ T cells by the ViraFEST assay prior to sequencing. With roughly 9 days of culture completed, CD4+ T cells were isolated. Between March and December 2020, the person had a SARS-CoV-2 infection that PCR confirmed. In culture with approximately 10 IU/ml IL-2 and 8.5 to 10 ug/ml peptides, PBMC were grown at a few million per well. At days 3 and 7, half of the medium was exchanged for IL-2 medium. Study-wide findings and caveats: The study got few convalescent patients and did not collect any early post-infection timepoints.

The clonotype comes from a human donor who had a prior SARS-CoV-2 infection. Sequencing used CD4+ T cells from PBMCs cultured with HCoV-NL63 spike peptides, obtained before COVID-19 vaccination. The chain carries TRBV10-1 and TRBJ2-7; TRBD2 matches at 9 bases. The CDR3 sequence: CASSESIAGGPHEQYF. As DNA, the CDR3 is TGCGCCAGCAGTGAGTCGATTGCGGGAGGGCCTCACGAGCAGTACTTC.